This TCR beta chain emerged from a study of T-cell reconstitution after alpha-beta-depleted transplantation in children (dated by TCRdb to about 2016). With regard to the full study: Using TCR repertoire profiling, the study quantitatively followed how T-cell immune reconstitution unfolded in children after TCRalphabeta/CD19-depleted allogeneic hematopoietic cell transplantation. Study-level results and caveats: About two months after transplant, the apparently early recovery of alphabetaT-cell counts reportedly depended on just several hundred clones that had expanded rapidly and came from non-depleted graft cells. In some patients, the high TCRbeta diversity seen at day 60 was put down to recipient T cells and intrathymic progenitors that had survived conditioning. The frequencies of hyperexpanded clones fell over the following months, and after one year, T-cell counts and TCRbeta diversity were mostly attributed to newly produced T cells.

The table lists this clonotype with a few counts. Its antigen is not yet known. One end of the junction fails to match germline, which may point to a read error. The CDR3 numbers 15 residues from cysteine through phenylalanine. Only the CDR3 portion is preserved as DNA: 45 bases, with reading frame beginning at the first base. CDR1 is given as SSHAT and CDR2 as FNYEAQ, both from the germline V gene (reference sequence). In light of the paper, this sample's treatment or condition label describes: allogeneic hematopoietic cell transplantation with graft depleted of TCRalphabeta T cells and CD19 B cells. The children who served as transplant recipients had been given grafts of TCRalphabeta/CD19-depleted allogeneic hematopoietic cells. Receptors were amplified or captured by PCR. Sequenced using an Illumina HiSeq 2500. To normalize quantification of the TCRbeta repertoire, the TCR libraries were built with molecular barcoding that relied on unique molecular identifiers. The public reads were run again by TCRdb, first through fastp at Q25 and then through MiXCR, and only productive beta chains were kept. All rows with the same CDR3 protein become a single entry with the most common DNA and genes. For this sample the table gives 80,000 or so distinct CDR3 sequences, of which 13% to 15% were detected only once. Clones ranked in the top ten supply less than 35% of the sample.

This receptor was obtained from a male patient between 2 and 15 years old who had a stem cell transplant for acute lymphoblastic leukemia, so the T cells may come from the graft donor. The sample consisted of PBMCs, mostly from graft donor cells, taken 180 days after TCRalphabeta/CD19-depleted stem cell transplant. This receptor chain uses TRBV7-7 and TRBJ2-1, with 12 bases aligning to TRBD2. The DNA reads TGTGCTAGCAGCGTGACTAGCGGGAGCTACAATGAGCAGTTCTTC. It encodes CASSVTSGSYNEQFF.